These 27 T cell receptor beta chains share one sample of origin, sequenced in a study of T cells after yellow fever vaccination. TCRdb ran MiXCR on the 5' RACE reads and lists one entry per CDR3 protein. Here the sample spans some 260,000 distinct CDR3 sequences, about 5.2% being singletons. The material was CD4+ T cells sorted from PBMCs, obtained on the day of the yellow fever booster vaccination. These TCRs come from a man aged 18 to 35 who received the YFV17D yellow fever vaccine.

The J gene is TRBJ2-3, the V gene TRBV15; D uncertain. V was shortened by 0 bases and J by 6 bases, with 19 bases between the two germline ends. The CDR3 totals 17 residues. The germline CDR1 and CDR2 sequences are LNHNV and YYDKDF (reference sequence). The CDR3 region is CATSRDRLAQPGDTQYF. The DNA of the CDR3 is TGTGCCACCAGCAGAGACCGGCTGGCCCAACCTGGGGATACGCAGTATTTT.

This clonotype has a handful of counts. V is TRBV5-1 and J is TRBJ2-2; 10 bases match TRBD2. Germline CDR1 and CDR2: SGHRS and YFSETQ. Unmatched junction bases numbered 1, after V lost 2 bases and J lost 0 bases. This CDR3 spans 16 amino acids. DNA for the CDR3: TGCGCCAGCAGCTTTACTAGCGGGGCGAACACCGGGGAGCTGTTTTTT. As protein: CASSFTSGANTGELFF.

This clonotype came up a few times. V gene TRBV11-2 combines with J gene TRBJ2-7; possibly TRBD1 for D (6 bases). This CDR3 region has 15 residues. The germline gives CDR1 SGHAT, CDR2 FQNNGV. The germline V and J ends were trimmed by 1 base and 2 bases, with 12 bases remaining between them. The CDR3 protein is CASSLAFKGAYEQYF. In nucleotides, the CDR3 is TGTGCCAGCAGCTTAGCCTTCAAGGGGGCCTACGAGCAGTACTTC.

This clonotype was seen a handful of times. The gene calls are TRBV12-3 or TRBV12-4 and TRBJ2-5; no clear D gene. This CDR3 region has 14 residues. Between the trimmed V and J ends, which lost 2 bases and 0 bases, there was a span of 7 bases. CDR3 amino acids: CASSLYSDQETQYF. The CDR3 DNA reads TGTGCCAGCAGTTTATATTCCGACCAAGAGACCCAGTACTTC.

The V and J genes are TRBV4-2 and TRBJ1-2; possible D gene TRBD1, 5 bases. The germline gives CDR1 LGHNA, CDR2 YNFKEQ. The V and J ends lost 1 base and 3 bases respectively, with 12 bases between them. This CDR3 comprises 15 residues. CDR3 sequence reads: CASSQGGEWDYGYTF. The CDR3 DNA reads as TGTGCCAGCAGCCAAGGAGGGGAGTGGGACTATGGCTACACCTTC.

The CDR3, as DNA: TGTGCCAGCAACGAAGGGGAGTATAGCAATCAGCCCCAGCATTTT. Amino acids: CASNEGEYSNQPQHF. This chain connects TRBV12-3 or TRBV12-4 to TRBJ1-5; perhaps TRBD1 as D (5 bases). Trimming stripped 7 bases from V and 0 bases from J, with 13 bases between. CDR3 size: 15 residues.

The sample holds a few counts of this clonotype. The chain couples TRBV6-6 to TRBJ1-6; D is possibly TRBD1 (6 bases). In germline, CDR1 is MNHNY, CDR2 SVGAGI (reference sequence). This CDR3 has 13 residues. Trimming removed 5 bases at V and 15 bases at J, with 17 bases between. CDR3 in amino acids: CASSPGQPAHLHF. The DNA for the CDR3 is TGTGCCAGCAGTCCCGGACAGCCTGCTCACCTCCACTTT.

This clonotype occurred many times. The chain is built from TRBV20-1 and TRBJ1-4; no definite D call. Per the germline V gene, CDR1 is DFQATT and CDR2 is SNEGSKA (reference sequence). V gave up 5 bases and J gave up 1 base, with 14 bases separating them. The CDR3 is 15 amino acids. DNA of the CDR3: TGCAGTGCTCCCCCCCGCGGGAGAACTAATGAAAAACTGTTTTTT. This encodes CSAPPRGRTNEKLFF.

This clonotype was seen more than once but under ten times. The rearrangement uses TRBV7-9 and TRBJ2-2; D not resolved. The V and J ends lost 6 bases and 7 bases respectively, with 18 bases between them. CDR3 length equals 15 residues. Germline V CDR1 and CDR2: SEHNR, FQNEAQ (reference sequence). In DNA, the CDR3 is TGTGCCAGCAGAAACCCGACAAGATTATACGGGGAGCTGTTTTTT. This encodes CASRNPTRLYGELFF.

Ten or more counts support this clonotype. V usage is TRBV7-9 and J usage is TRBJ2-4; TRBD1 agrees at 11 bases. The CDR3 covers 16 residues. J gave up 3 bases and V 3 bases, and 4 bases lay outside the gene matches. Germline V CDR1 and CDR2: SEHNR, FQNEAQ (reference sequence). The CDR3 DNA is TGTGCCAGCAGCTTCGGACAGGGGGCTGACAAAAACATTCAGTACTTC. This sequence encodes CASSFGQGADKNIQYF.

The V call is TRBV7-9, the J call TRBJ2-1, with 14 bases matching TRBD2. CDR1 and CDR2 (germline): SEHNR, FQNEAQ (reference sequence). CDR3 size: 16 residues. Losses at the gene ends were 5 bases for V and 10 bases for J; bases not matched to a gene: 10. The CDR3 sequence is CASSPAGTSGGGEQFF. CDR3 bases: TGTGCCAGCAGCCCCGCCGGGACTAGCGGGGGTGGAGAGCAGTTCTTC.

This clonotype has a count of ten or more. The rearrangement uses TRBV5-1 and TRBJ2-3; possibly TRBD1 or TRBD2 for D (5 bases each). The V gene lost 4 bases and the J gene lost 4 bases, with 16 bases spanning the gap. This CDR3 spans 15 amino acids. The germline V gene has CDR1 SGHRS and CDR2 YFSETQ. Here the CDR3 reads CASSRGPLSADTQYF. CDR3 nucleotides: TGCGCCAGCAGCAGGGGCCCCCTTAGCGCAGATACGCAGTATTTT.

The chain joins TRBV27 to TRBJ2-5, with 7 bases lining up with TRBD2. The J segment lost 5 bases and the V segment lost 5 bases, leaving 2 bases of the junction unmatched. CDR1 and CDR2 (germline): MNHEY, SMNVEV (reference sequence). CDR3 length: 12 amino acids. CDR3 sequence reads: CASSAGDETQYF. CDR3 bases: TGTGCCAGCAGTGCGGGGGATGAGACCCAGTACTTC.

The CDR3 here is CASTLLGNREGRYGYTF. The CDR3 DNA reads as TGTGCCAGTACCCTCCTTGGGAACAGGGAAGGTCGGTATGGCTACACCTTC. V and J are TRBV19 and TRBJ1-2; maybe TRBD1 (6 bases). The CDR3 is 17 residues long. V lost 7 bases to trimming and J lost 5 bases, with 26 bases between them. Germline V lookup: CDR1 LNHDA, CDR2 SQIVND (reference sequence).

The sample holds a few counts of this clonotype. The chain has TRBV7-2 and TRBJ2-1, with a possible D match to TRBD2 (6 bases). Deletions cut 0 bases from V and 10 bases from J, with 7 bases between. The CDR3 has 12 residues. The germline gives CDR1 SGHTA, CDR2 FQGNSA. The CDR3 loop is CASSLAAGEQFF. CDR3 nucleotide sequence: TGTGCCAGCAGCTTAGCAGCGGGCGAGCAGTTCTTC.

This clonotype has more than one count but fewer than ten. V usage is TRBV28 and J usage is TRBJ1-2, with D possibly TRBD1 on 6 matching bases. V was trimmed by 4 bases and J by 8 bases, leaving 14 bases between them. Germline V lookup: CDR1 MDHEN, CDR2 SYDVKM. The CDR3 runs 13 residues. The CDR3 loop is CASSYQGREGYTF. The CDR3 DNA is TGTGCCAGCAGTTACCAGGGGCGGGAGGGCTACACCTTC.

This clonotype has at least ten counts. The chain links TRBV5-1 to TRBJ2-1, with 8 bases lining up with TRBD2. The CDR3 spans 14 residues. Trimming cost V 4 bases and J 9 bases; bases outside gene matches: 9. Germline CDR1 is SGHRS and CDR2 is YFSETQ. CDR3 bases: TGCGCCAGCAGCGAGGGAGCGGGGGCAGTTGAGCAGTTCTTC. The encoded protein is CASSEGAGAVEQFF.

In its sample, this clonotype was seen many times. The gene calls are TRBV20-1 and TRBJ2-1, with 7 bases matching TRBD1. CDR3 length: 12 residues. The germline gives CDR1 DFQATT, CDR2 SNEGSKA (reference sequence). V trimming: 5 bases; J trimming: 12 bases; junction bases outside the gene matches: 10. Here the CDR3 reads CSASPSRTGQFF. In nucleotides, the CDR3 is TGCAGTGCTTCCCCATCAAGGACAGGGCAGTTCTTC.

This clonotype was detected only a few times. In DNA form, the CDR3 reads TGTGCCAGCAGCTACCAGGTCCAGCGGGGAACCGAGCAGTACTTC. Its protein product is CASSYQVQRGTEQYF. The chain uses TRBV3-1 and TRBJ2-7; TRBD2 matches at 7 bases. The CDR3 has 15 residues. Trimming took 5 bases from V and 6 from J; bases not matched to a gene: 13. Per germline, CDR1 LGHDT and CDR2 YNNKEL (reference sequence).

This clonotype was observed a handful of times. CDR3 in amino acids: CASSRTGAPTGELFF. The CDR3 coding sequence is TGTGCCAGCAGCAGAACCGGGGCCCCCACCGGGGAGCTGTTTTTT. The V and J genes are TRBV11-3 and TRBJ2-2; perhaps D is TRBD1 or TRBD2 (5 bases each). V was cut by 5 bases and J by 4 bases, with 14 bases left in between. There are 15 residues in the CDR3. Per the germline V gene, CDR1 is SGHNT and CDR2 is YENEEA.

This clonotype was seen ten or more times. This chain connects TRBV2 to TRBJ1-1; no definite D call. Trimming stripped 7 bases from V and 2 bases from J, with 14 bases between. The CDR3 length is 14 residues. CDR1 is SNHLY, CDR2 FYNNEI, per germline. The CDR3 nucleotides are TGTGCCAGCAATAGAGTAGGAGGAAACACTGAAGCTTTCTTT. Protein: CASNRVGGNTEAFF.

This clonotype was seen repeatedly, ten times or more. V is TRBV7-2 and J is TRBJ2-3, with TRBD1 identical over 8 bases. The V segment lost 1 base and the J segment 1 base; nucleotides outside the gene matches: 7. The CDR3 has 17 amino acids. In germline, CDR1 is SGHTA, CDR2 FQGNSA. Here the CDR3 reads CASSLGRQGAGTDTQYF. CDR3 DNA: TGTGCCAGCAGCTTAGGACGGCAGGGGGCAGGCACAGATACGCAGTATTTT.

This clonotype appeared many times. This chain links TRBV6-2 or TRBV6-3 with TRBJ2-3, with D perhaps TRBD2 (6 bases). This CDR3 has 14 amino acids. The germline CDR1 and CDR2 sequences are MNHEY and SVGEGT. Between the trimmed V and J ends, which lost 4 bases and 6 bases, there was a span of 14 bases. CDR3 DNA: TGTGCCAGCAGTTTTGCGGGGAGGTCTGATACGCAGTATTTT. This translates into CASSFAGRSDTQYF.

The CDR3 coding sequence is TGTGCCAGCAGCGCAGGACAGGGAGGGGACACTGAAGCTTTCTTT. The encoded protein is CASSAGQGGDTEAFF. The chain recombines TRBV4-2 with TRBJ1-1; 8 bases align to TRBD1. Germline assignment: CDR1 LGHNA and CDR2 YNFKEQ. The V segment lost 5 bases and the J segment 3 bases; nucleotides outside the gene matches: 8. The CDR3 is 15 residues long.

This chain joins TRBV6-5 and TRBJ1-1; a weak D match, TRBD1 (6 bases). Deletions cut 7 bases from V and 10 bases from J, with 19 bases between. This CDR3 region has 13 residues. The germline V gene encodes CDR1 MNHEY and CDR2 SVGAGI. The DNA for the CDR3 is TGTGCCAGCACAAGTGCGGGGGCGGTAACAGCTTTCTTT. Protein: CASTSAGAVTAFF.

This clonotype was detected only a few times. The chain recombines TRBV6-2 or TRBV6-3 with TRBJ2-5; the match to TRBD1 covers 8 bases. The V and J ends lost 5 bases and 2 bases, in that order; junction bases with no gene match: 4. The CDR3 has 14 residues. Germline loops: CDR1 MNHEY, CDR2 SVGEGT. The CDR3 DNA reads as TGTGCCAGCAGTCGGACAGGGACGCAAGAGACCCAGTACTTC. Its translation: CASSRTGTQETQYF.

A word on this clonotype: At one end the junction does not follow the germline gene, possibly because of a read error. The CDR3 loop reads CASSPSDREVF. In DNA form, the CDR3 reads TGTGCCAGCTCACCATCGGACAGGGAGGTGTTC. The chain couples TRBV18 to TRBJ2-1; 8 bases are shared with TRBD1. Looked up from germline, CDR1 is KGHSH and CDR2 is LQKENI. CDR3 size: 11 residues. The variable domain in full, with the rest retrieved from reference TRBV18 and TRBJ2-1, is NAGVMQNPRHLVRRRGQEARLRCSPMKGHSHVYWYRQLPEEGLKFMVYLQKENIIDESGMPKERFSAEFPKEGPSILRIQQVVRGDSAAYFCASSPSDREVFGPGTRLTVL.